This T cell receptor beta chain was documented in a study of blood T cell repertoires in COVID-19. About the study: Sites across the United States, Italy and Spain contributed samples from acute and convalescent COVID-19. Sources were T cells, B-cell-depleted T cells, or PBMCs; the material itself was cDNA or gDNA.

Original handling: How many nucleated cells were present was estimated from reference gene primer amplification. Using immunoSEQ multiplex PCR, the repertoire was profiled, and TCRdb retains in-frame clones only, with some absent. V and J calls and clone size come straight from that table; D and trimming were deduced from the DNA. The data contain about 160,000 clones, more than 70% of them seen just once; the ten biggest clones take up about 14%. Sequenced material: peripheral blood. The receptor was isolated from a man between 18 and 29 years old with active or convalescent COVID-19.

Here the CDR3 reads CASSLVTGELFF. The CDR3 nucleotides are TGTGCCAGCAGCTTAGTAACCGGGGAGCTGTTTTTT. The rearrangement links TRBV11-3 to TRBJ2-2; D remains unclear. V lost 1 base and J lost 5, with 2 bases in between. Germline V CDR1 and CDR2: SGHNT, YENEEA. CDR3 length: 12 residues.